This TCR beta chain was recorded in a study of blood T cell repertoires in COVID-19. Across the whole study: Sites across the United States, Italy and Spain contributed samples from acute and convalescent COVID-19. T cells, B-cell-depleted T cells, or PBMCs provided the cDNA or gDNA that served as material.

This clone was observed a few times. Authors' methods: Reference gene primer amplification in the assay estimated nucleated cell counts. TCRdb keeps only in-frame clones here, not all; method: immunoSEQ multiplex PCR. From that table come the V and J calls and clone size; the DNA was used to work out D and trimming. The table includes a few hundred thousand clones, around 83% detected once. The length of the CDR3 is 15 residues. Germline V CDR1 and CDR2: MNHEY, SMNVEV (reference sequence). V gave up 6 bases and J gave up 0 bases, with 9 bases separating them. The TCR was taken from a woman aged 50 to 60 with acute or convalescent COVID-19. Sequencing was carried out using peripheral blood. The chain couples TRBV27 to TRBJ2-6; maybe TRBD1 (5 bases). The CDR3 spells CASRTAFSGANVLTF. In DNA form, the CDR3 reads TGTGCCAGCAGGACAGCCTTCTCTGGGGCCAACGTCCTGACTTTC.